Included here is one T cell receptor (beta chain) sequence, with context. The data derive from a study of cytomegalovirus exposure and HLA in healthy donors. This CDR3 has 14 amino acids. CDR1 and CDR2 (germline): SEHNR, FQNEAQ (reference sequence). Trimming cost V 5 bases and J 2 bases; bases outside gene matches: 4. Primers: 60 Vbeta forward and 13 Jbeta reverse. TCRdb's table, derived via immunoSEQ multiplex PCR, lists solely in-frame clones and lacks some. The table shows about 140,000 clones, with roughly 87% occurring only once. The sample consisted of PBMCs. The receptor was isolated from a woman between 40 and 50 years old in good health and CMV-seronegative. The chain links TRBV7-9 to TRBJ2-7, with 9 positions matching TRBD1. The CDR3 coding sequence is TGTGCCAGCAGCCCTCGGGACAGGGCCTACGAGCAGTACTTC. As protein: CASSPRDRAYEQYF. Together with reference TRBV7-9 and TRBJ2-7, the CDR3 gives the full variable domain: DTGVSQNPRHKITKRGQNVTFRCDPISEHNRLYWYRQTLGQGPEFLTYFQNEAQLEKSRLLSDRFSAERPKGSFSTLEIQRTEQGDSAMYLCASSPRDRAYEQYFGPGTRLTVT.